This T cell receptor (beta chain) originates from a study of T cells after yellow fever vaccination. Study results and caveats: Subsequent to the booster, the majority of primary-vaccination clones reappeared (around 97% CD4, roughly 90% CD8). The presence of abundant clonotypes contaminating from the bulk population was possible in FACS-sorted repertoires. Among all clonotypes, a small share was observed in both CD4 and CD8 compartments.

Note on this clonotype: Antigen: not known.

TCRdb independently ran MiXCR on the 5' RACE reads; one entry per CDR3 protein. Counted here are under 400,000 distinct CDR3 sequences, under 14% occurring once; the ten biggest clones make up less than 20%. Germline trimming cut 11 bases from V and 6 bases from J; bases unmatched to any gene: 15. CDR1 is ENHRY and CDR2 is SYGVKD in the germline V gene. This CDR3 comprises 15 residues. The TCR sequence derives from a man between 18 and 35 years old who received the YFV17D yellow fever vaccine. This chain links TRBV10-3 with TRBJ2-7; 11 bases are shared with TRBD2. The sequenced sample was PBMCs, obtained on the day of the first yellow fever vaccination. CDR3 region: CAASDSGGAVREQYF. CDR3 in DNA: TGTGCCGCCTCGGATAGCGGGGGGGCGGTTCGCGAGCAGTACTTC.